The sequence of this T cell receptor (beta chain) was determined in a study of graft-versus-host responses after intestinal transplantation. Turning to the study itself: Isolated intestinal, liver-intestinal, or multivisceral transplants were what recipients had. The study gave all recipients anti-thymocyte globulin induction, then tacrolimus and steroids for approximately three years.

Here immunoSEQ multiplex PCR was the method, and the copy in TCRdb shows in-frame clones only, minus some. The data contain tens of thousands of clones, about 90% of them singletons. The V end was cut by 5 bases, the J end by 7 bases, with 11 bases between. The CDR3 has 12 residues. Looked up from germline, CDR1 is LNHNV and CDR2 is YYDKDF (reference sequence). The study, taken as a whole, reports: When patients had graft-donor T cell macrochimerism, their allografts held high graft-versus-host to host-versus-graft clonal ratios. GvH clones detected in recipient marrow included some appearing first in ileum or blood.

Note on this clone: Its antigen is currently unknown.

The receptor's source is a human patient who received an intestinal transplant, so some T cells may come from the graft donor. The material was PBMCs, obtained about 310 days after intestinal transplant. The chain has TRBV15 and TRBJ1-1; a possible D gene is TRBD1 (6 bases). The CDR3 sequence is CATSRTDLEAFF. For the CDR3, the DNA is TGTGCCACCAGCCGGACAGACCTTGAAGCTTTCTTT.